Below are 22 T cell receptor beta chains sequenced from a single sample in a study of T-cell reconstitution after alpha-beta-depleted transplantation in children. It was with unique molecular identifiers that the TCRbeta library was prepared. Each CDR3 protein is one row after TCRdb ran MiXCR on the PCR reads. This table has about 580,000 distinct CDR3 sequences, about 21% appearing once. The starting material was PBMCs, mostly from graft donor cells, obtained 360 days after TCRalphabeta/CD19-depleted stem cell transplant. All receptors derive from a boy in the first two years of life who had a stem cell transplant for acute myeloid leukemia, so the T cells may come from the graft donor.

This clonotype was recorded at least ten times. The chain couples TRBV6-4 to TRBJ2-3; unclear D gene. Looked up from germline, CDR1 is MRHNA and CDR2 is SNTAGT. The CDR3 contains 14 residues. V was pared by 3 bases and J by 2 bases, with 9 bases between. CDR3 nucleotides: TGTGCCAGCAGTGAAGGGCAGAACACAGATACGCAGTATTTT. Its protein is CASSEGQNTDTQYF.

The table lists this clonotype with a few counts. The rearrangement uses TRBV7-2 and TRBJ2-2; either TRBD1 or TRBD2 may supply D (6 bases each). Germline V CDR1 and CDR2: SGHTA, FQGNSA. V shed 3 bases and J shed 7 bases, with 12 bases lying between them. The CDR3 runs to 14 residues. CDR3 protein: CASSLAEGGGELFF. The CDR3 DNA is TGTGCCAGCAGCTTGGCAGAGGGGGGCGGGGAGCTGTTTTTT.

This clonotype was recorded a few times. The rearrangement links TRBV10-2 to TRBJ2-5; D call uncertain. The CDR3 runs to 13 residues. With 3 bases removed from V and 6 bases from J, the gap between germline ends came to 11 bases. Germline CDR1 WSHSY, CDR2 SAAADI. This CDR3 reads CASSDAVAKTQYF. The CDR3 nucleotides read TGCGCCAGCAGTGACGCAGTCGCGAAGACCCAGTACTTC.

The table lists this clonotype with a few counts. The chain couples TRBV20-1 to TRBJ2-3; 11 bases align to TRBD2. V was pared by 3 bases and J by 5 bases, with 13 bases of the junction left unmatched. Germline V gene data show CDR1 as DFQATT and CDR2 as SNEGSKA (reference sequence). The CDR3 consists of 17 residues. The CDR3 DNA reads TGCAGTGCTAGGGGTATGACTAGCGGGGCCCAGGGAGATACGCAGTATTTT. The encoded protein is CSARGMTSGAQGDTQYF.

The rearrangement links TRBV29-1 to TRBJ2-7, with 10 bases identical to TRBD1. The CDR3 contains 12 residues. Germline V CDR1 and CDR2: SQVTM, ANQGSEA. The V gene end was trimmed by 6 bases and the J gene end by 4 bases; junction bases not matched to a gene: 3. This chain's CDR3 is CSVTGGGYEQYF. For the CDR3, the DNA is TGCAGCGTGACAGGGGGCGGTTACGAGCAGTACTTC.

This clonotype has ten or more counts. The J gene is TRBJ2-1, the V gene TRBV7-9, with D unclear. Germline V gene data show CDR1 as SEHNR and CDR2 as FQNEAQ (reference sequence). Between the trimmed V and J ends, which lost 5 bases and 7 bases, there was a span of 0 bases. The CDR3 loop spans 9 amino acids. The CDR3 coding sequence is TGTGCCAGCAGCAATGAGCAGTTCTTC. This encodes CASSNEQFF.

The rearrangement links TRBV11-2 to TRBJ2-6; D may be TRBD2 (6 bases). With 3 bases removed from V and 0 bases from J, the gap between germline ends came to 15 bases. Per the germline V gene, CDR1 is SGHAT and CDR2 is FQNNGV. The CDR3 loop spans 18 amino acids. The CDR3 DNA reads TGTGCCAGCAGCTTTAGTCCGGGGGTGTCCTCTGGGGCCAACGTCCTGACTTTC. Its protein is CASSFSPGVSSGANVLTF.

The chain has TRBV12-3 or TRBV12-4 and TRBJ2-1; TRBD2 aligns across 10 bases. The CDR3 covers 16 residues. The V and J ends lost 5 bases and 5 bases, in that order; junction bases with no gene match: 9. As DNA, the CDR3 is TGTGCCAGCAGTATAATTAGCGGGGGGCCGCACAATGAGCAGTTCTTC. It codes for CASSIISGGPHNEQFF.

Ten or more counts support this clonotype. The chain has TRBV5-5 and TRBJ2-5; possible D gene TRBD2, 6 bases. The CDR3 length is 15 residues. The V gene's germline CDR1 is SGHKS and CDR2 YYEKEE (reference sequence). Trimming took 0 bases from V and 5 from J, leaving 14 bases between them. CDR3 bases: TGTGCCAGCAGCTTGGGCCCGGGGGTAGGTGAGACCCAGTACTTC. It codes for CASSLGPGVGETQYF. Full variable domain (rest looked up from reference TRBV5-5 and TRBJ2-5): DAGVTQSPTHLIKTRGQQVTLRCSPISGHKSVSWYQQVLGQGPQFIFQYYEKEERGRGNFPDRFSARQFPNYSSELNVNALLLGDSALYLCASSLGPGVGETQYFGPGTRLLVL.

CDR3 nucleotides: TGTGCCAGCAGTTGGGTCCTAAACGGGGAGCTGTTTTTT. The encoded protein is CASSWVLNGELFF. The rearrangement joins TRBV6-6 to TRBJ2-2; D is unresolved. Looked up from germline, CDR1 is MNHNY and CDR2 is SVGAGI (reference sequence). The CDR3 totals 13 residues. Trimming shortened V by 4 bases and J by 7 bases, and 10 bases separated the two germline ends.

In its sample, this clonotype was seen many times. The J gene is TRBJ2-3, the V gene TRBV20-1, with TRBD2 identical over 11 bases. Germline V gene lookup returns CDR1 DFQATT and CDR2 SNEGSKA (reference sequence). The CDR3 is 15 residues long. After removal of 3 bases from V and 2 bases from J, the junction contained 4 bases not matched to a gene. The CDR3 sequence is CSASLAGGYTDTQYF. DNA of the CDR3: TGCAGTGCTAGCCTAGCGGGGGGCTACACAGATACGCAGTATTTT.

CDR3: CASSDGWTPNEKLFF. Written as DNA, the CDR3 is TGTGCCAGCAGCGATGGATGGACACCTAATGAAAAACTGTTTTTT. The V call is TRBV7-2, the J call TRBJ1-4; weak D call: TRBD1 (5 bases). This CDR3 is 15 amino acids long. V was clipped by 5 bases and J by 3 bases, with 13 bases between them. CDR1 is SGHTA, CDR2 FQGNSA, per germline. The whole variable domain, filled in from reference TRBV7-2 and TRBJ1-4, reads GAGVSQSPSNKVTEKGKDVELRCDPISGHTALYWYRQSLGQGLEFLIYFQGNSAPDKSGLPSDRFSAERTGGSVSTLTIQRTQQEDSAVYLCASSDGWTPNEKLFFGSGTQLSVL.

This clonotype has just a few counts. The chain joins TRBV12-3 or TRBV12-4 to TRBJ2-1, with D perhaps TRBD1 (6 bases). Trimming removed 1 base at V and 12 bases at J, with 16 bases between. The CDR3 contains 14 residues. The CDR3 reads CASSLGVPEGGQFF. The CDR3 DNA reads as TGTGCCAGCAGTTTAGGGGTCCCAGAAGGGGGGCAGTTCTTC.

This clonotype was counted between two and nine times. The CDR3 is CASSVEARTAGEQFF. CDR3 DNA: TGTGCCAGCAGCGTAGAGGCCAGGACGGCAGGTGAGCAGTTCTTC. This chain joins TRBV9 and TRBJ2-1; unclear D gene. The CDR3 covers 15 residues. V was trimmed by 0 bases and J by 9 bases, leaving 16 bases between them. CDR1 is SGDLS and CDR2 is YYNGEE in the germline V gene.

This clonotype was observed a few times. The chain has TRBV28 and TRBJ2-2; no definite D call. The CDR3 consists of 13 residues. Germline CDR1 MDHEN, CDR2 SYDVKM. The CDR3 DNA is TGTGCAGCTTTCGGGCTGAACACCGGGGAGCTGTTTTTT. Amino acids: CAAFGLNTGELFF.

This clonotype was picked up a small number of times. The chain couples TRBV7-9 to TRBJ1-5; weak D call: TRBD1 (5 bases). Germline V gene data show CDR1 as SEHNR and CDR2 as FQNEAQ (reference sequence). Trimming pared 1 base from V and 9 bases from J, leaving 22 bases between. The CDR3 is made up of 17 amino acids. The CDR3 region has the DNA TGTGCCAGCAGCTTAGTTGGTACAGGCACGCAAGCCGGGCCCCAGCATTTT. Protein: CASSLVGTGTQAGPQHF.

The sample holds a few counts of this clonotype. This chain connects TRBV3-1 to TRBJ1-2; no clear D. V was cut by 0 bases and J by 6 bases, with 11 bases left in between. The CDR3 sequence is 14 residues long. From germline, CDR1 is LGHDT and CDR2 YNNKEL (reference sequence). CDR3: CASSQERTPDGYTF. For the CDR3, the DNA is TGTGCCAGCAGCCAAGAACGGACCCCTGATGGCTACACCTTC.

This chain joins TRBV11-3 and TRBJ1-2; D remains unclear. V shed 5 bases and J shed 8 bases, with 27 bases lying between them. The CDR3 loop spans 17 amino acids. The germline V gene has CDR1 SGHNT and CDR2 YENEEA. CDR3 nucleotides: TGTGCCAGCAGCCGCGGTGGCAGCGCCTTATTAGCGGAAGGCTACACCTTC. This translates into CASSRGGSALLAEGYTF.

This clonotype was seen repeatedly, ten times or more. V is TRBV20-1 and J is TRBJ2-5; tentatively, D is TRBD2 (6 bases). The CDR3 consists of 14 residues. With 3 bases removed from V and 0 bases from J, the gap between germline ends came to 11 bases. Germline lookup yields CDR1 DFQATT and CDR2 SNEGSKA (reference sequence). The CDR3 loop reads CSARGGSYQETQYF. In DNA, the CDR3 is TGCAGTGCTAGGGGGGGATCGTACCAAGAGACCCAGTACTTC.

This clonotype was found many times. The chain uses TRBV29-1 and TRBJ1-2; perhaps TRBD1 as D (5 bases). Trimming removed 4 bases from V and 0 bases from J, with 9 bases in between. CDR3 length: 13 amino acids. Germline V gene data show CDR1 as SQVTM and CDR2 as ANQGSEA. For the CDR3, the DNA is TGCAGCGTTGGACAGCAGACTAACTATGGCTACACCTTC. This translates into CSVGQQTNYGYTF.

Note on this clonotype: A much larger clone lies a single base off, so this may be a read error. V is TRBV7-9 and J is TRBJ2-7; D is undetermined. The CDR3 has 13 amino acids. The ends were cut back, 5 bases at V and 2 bases at J, with 10 bases in the middle. The V gene's germline CDR1 is SEHNR and CDR2 FQNEAQ (reference sequence). The CDR3 region is CASSPDMTYEQYF. Here the CDR3 DNA reads TGTGCCAGCAGCCCCGACATGACCTACGAGCAGTACTTC.

This clonotype was observed many times. The chain uses TRBV5-1 and TRBJ2-2; D is possibly TRBD2 (5 bases). The CDR3 contains 13 residues. The germline CDR1 and CDR2 sequences are SGHRS and YFSETQ. With 5 bases removed from V and 3 bases from J, the gap between germline ends came to 8 bases. Written as DNA, the CDR3 is TGCGCCAGCAGAGCGGATGACACCGGGGAGCTGTTTTTT. It encodes CASRADDTGELFF.